The 11 T cell receptor beta chains given below trace back to one sample, sequenced in a study of blood T cells in healthy people across ages. With a J-beta primer mix and a sample-barcoded 5' primer, a second PCR ran roughly 7 to 11 cycles. TCRdb fed the 5' RACE reads into MiXCR, producing one record per CDR3 protein. The data hold 650,000 to 900,000 distinct CDR3 sequences, with less than 80% observed a single time. The source material was blood. These receptors all come from a man younger than 40 in good health.

This clonotype appeared a few times. The rearrangement links TRBV9 to TRBJ1-2; D is uncertain. V gave up 4 bases and J gave up 4 bases, with 14 bases separating them. This CDR3 contains 14 residues. The germline V gene has CDR1 SGDLS and CDR2 YYNGEE. This chain's CDR3 is CASSFGNPIYGYTF. The CDR3 DNA reads TGTGCCAGCAGCTTCGGGAACCCCATCTATGGCTACACCTTC.

The sample holds a few counts of this clonotype. The V and J genes are TRBV6-5 and TRBJ2-1; 8 bases fit TRBD2. The CDR3 is made up of 17 amino acids. V gave up 4 bases and J gave up 7 bases; unmatched junction bases: 15. Germline V gives CDR1 MNHEY, CDR2 SVGAGI. DNA of the CDR3: TGTGCCAGCAGTTCAGGACTAGCTCAATTTGTGGGGAATGAGCAGTTCTTC. Its translation: CASSSGLAQFVGNEQFF.

In its sample, this clonotype was seen a few times. This chain connects TRBV7-8 to TRBJ2-2; 11 positions agree with TRBD2. Looked up from germline, CDR1 is SGHVS and CDR2 is FQNEAQ. This CDR3 has 17 residues. The V segment lost 5 bases and the J segment 4 bases; nucleotides outside the gene matches: 9. This CDR3 reads CASSPRSSGGSTGELFF. The DNA for the CDR3 is TGTGCCAGCAGCCCCCGTTCTAGCGGGGGGTCCACCGGGGAGCTGTTTTTT.

This clonotype was counted only a few times. V is TRBV11-2 and J is TRBJ1-2; the D is unclear. This CDR3 region has 12 residues. Germline loops: CDR1 SGHAT, CDR2 FQNNGV. With 5 bases removed from V and 8 bases from J, the gap between germline ends came to 12 bases. This CDR3 reads CASSPGLGGYTF. DNA of the CDR3: TGTGCCAGCAGCCCCGGGTTGGGGGGCTACACCTTC. Supplemented by reference TRBV11-2 and TRBJ1-2, the full variable domain reads EAGVAQSPRYKIIEKRQSVAFWCNPISGHATLYWYQQILGQGPKLLIQFQNNGVVDDSQLPKDRFSAERLKGVDSTLKIQPAKLEDSAVYLCASSPGLGGYTFGSGTRLTVV.

This chain joins TRBV7-6 and TRBJ2-3; the match to TRBD2 covers 11 bases. After removal of 0 bases from V and 4 bases from J, the junction contained 9 bases not matched to a gene. CDR1 and CDR2 from the germline V gene are SGHVS and FNYEAQ. The CDR3 sequence is 18 residues long. CDR3 in DNA: TGTGCCAGCAGCTTAGCGGACGTAGCGGGGGGGCGGGCAGATACGCAGTATTTT. It specifies CASSLADVAGGRADTQYF. The full variable domain, in which reference TRBV7-6 and TRBJ2-3 provide the parts outside the CDR3, is GAGVSQSPRYKVTKRGQDVALRCDPISGHVSLYWYRQALGQGPEFLTYFNYEAQQDKSGLPNDRFSAERPEGSISTLTIQRTEQRDSAMYRCASSLADVAGGRADTQYFGPGTRLTVL.

V is TRBV7-2 and J is TRBJ2-7; D is perhaps TRBD1 (6 bases). CDR1 is SGHTA and CDR2 is FQGNSA in the germline V gene. The V end was cut by 1 base, the J end by 4 bases, with 14 bases between. The CDR3 has 15 amino acids. In DNA form, the CDR3 reads TGTGCCAGCAGCTTAGGGGTGAGGGGGTCATACGAGCAGTACTTC. Protein sequence: CASSLGVRGSYEQYF.

The chain has TRBV20-1 and TRBJ2-5; 7 bases are shared with TRBD2. The germline V gene has CDR1 DFQATT and CDR2 SNEGSKA (reference sequence). V lost 5 bases, J lost 4 bases, and 7 bases stayed unmatched. This CDR3 is built from 13 residues. The CDR3: CSAWRGMGETQYF. In DNA form, the CDR3 reads TGCAGTGCTTGGCGGGGGATGGGAGAGACCCAGTACTTC.

The chain carries TRBV6-2 or TRBV6-3 and TRBJ2-7; D may match TRBD1 or TRBD2 (5 bases each). With 10 bases removed from V and 0 bases from J, the gap between germline ends came to 13 bases. The CDR3 contains 13 residues. Germline loops: CDR1 MNHEY, CDR2 SVGEGT. The CDR3 nucleotides read TGTGCCACCGGACCTGGGACCTCCTACGAGCAGTACTTC. It codes for CATGPGTSYEQYF.

This clonotype came up once. The chain carries TRBV20-1 and TRBJ1-1; 7 nucleotides line up with TRBD1. Germline CDR1 DFQATT, CDR2 SNEGSKA (reference sequence). The length of the CDR3 is 12 residues. The V gene end was trimmed by 6 bases and the J gene end by 11 bases; junction bases not matched to a gene: 12. CDR3 protein: CSAALTGLRAFF. The CDR3 DNA reads TGCAGTGCCGCTTTGACAGGGTTAAGGGCTTTCTTT.

The J gene is TRBJ2-1, the V gene TRBV6-2 or TRBV6-3, with 15 bases lining up with TRBD2. The length of the CDR3 is 18 residues. The germline V gene encodes CDR1 MNHEY and CDR2 SVGEGT. V trimming: 5 bases; J trimming: 0 bases; junction bases outside the gene matches: 5. The DNA of the CDR3 is TGTGCCAGCAGTCAACGGACTAGCGGGGGGGTCTCCTACAATGAGCAGTTCTTC. Amino acids: CASSQRTSGGVSYNEQFF.

This chain joins TRBV6-6 and TRBJ2-7; no reliable D call. Germline V lookup: CDR1 MNHNY, CDR2 SVGAGI (reference sequence). This CDR3 is built from 13 residues. Trimming pared 5 bases from V and 0 bases from J, leaving 8 bases between. The CDR3 DNA is TGTGCCAGCAGTAATTCCCACTCCTACGAGCAGTACTTC. As protein: CASSNSHSYEQYF.